Listed here is a single TCR beta chain. Its specific antigen is unknown. Per-base qualities were not stored, and no clone one base away is much larger. These data are taken from a study of technical replicates of blood from several donors (dated by TCRdb to 2015 to 2018). The method was the immunoSEQ multiplex PCR assay. Entries here come from immuneACCESS through TCRdb and include only in-frame sequences with V and J called. Some clones fail to appear in such tables; in the studies checked, an unresolved V gene covers under half of the shortfall, and the cause of the remainder is unknown. The sample contains roughly 72,000 clones, about 90% of them found a single time. The biggest ten clones account for about 0.4% of the sample. Per the germline V gene, SGHTA is the CDR1 and FQGTGA is the CDR2. The CDR3, from cysteine to phenylalanine, totals 15 residues. Only CDR3 DNA is held: 45 bases, read in frame from base 1. The V end gives up 2 bases and the J end 0 bases, leaving 2 bases in the junction not matched to a gene.

The chain links TRBV7-3 with TRBJ2-3; TRBD2 fits 7 bases in the junction. This clonotype originated in a human donor in good health. The sequencing sample was made of T cells isolated from PBMCs. The CDR3 reads as follows: CASSLLAASTDTQYF. In nucleotides, the sequence is TGTGCCAGCAGCTTACTAGCGGCTAGCACAGATACGCAGTATTTT.